This T cell receptor (beta chain) came from a study of T cell clonotyping in hematopoietic cell transplantation. Method: immunoSEQ multiplex PCR; TCRdb's copy keeps in-frame clones and lacks some. The sample lists 16,000 or so clones; around 70% were seen once. CDR1 is SGHRS and CDR2 is YFSETQ in the germline V gene. The CDR3 length is 16 residues. Trimming removed 4 bases at V and 0 bases at J, with 14 bases between. A remark on this clone: Its specificity is not known.

The study, taken as a whole, reports: Pathologically expanded recipient clonotypes increased progressively from day 30 to day 180 as diversity fell.

This sequence joins TRBV5-1 and TRBJ1-3; D is unresolved. This TCR came from an older woman in good health. Some clones in this sample may be carry-over from other donors' samples. The sequenced sample consisted of peripheral blood mononuclear cells. CDR3 coding DNA: TGCGCCAGCAGCCCGAGGCCCCCAAACTCTGGAAACACCATATATTTT. Protein sequence: CASSPRPPNSGNTIYF.